The rows below give T cell receptor beta chains drawn from one sample of a study of blood T cell repertoires in COVID-19. Libraries were prepared by immunoSEQ multiplex PCR; TCRdb keeps only in-frame clonotypes and omits some of them. The sample records approximately 230,000 clones, around 90% being singletons. The source material was PBMCs or T cells enriched from blood (not recorded which). These receptor sequences come from a woman in her forties or fifties with acute COVID-19. CDR3s include the opening cysteine and the closing phenylalanine or tryptophan. A D gene is named only where the DNA matches it firmly. Some rows have no size entry. The others give once, few or many, or a class for an expanded clone.

j_call cdr3_length v_call d_call clone_size cdr3_aa cdr3_nt
TRBJ2-5 14 TRBV19 . . CASRRTGIGETQYF TGTGCCAGTAGACGAACAGGGATAGGGGAGACCCAGTACTTC
TRBJ2-2 12 TRBV7-9 . once CASSRGTGELFF TGTGCCAGCAGCCGGGGCACCGGGGAGCTGTTTTTT
TRBJ2-1 15 TRBV9 . . CASSSRTGSYNEQFF TGTGCCAGCAGCTCACGGACTGGGTCCTACAATGAGCAGTTCTTC
TRBJ1-2 12 TRBV2 . . CASSETGDGYTF TGTGCCAGCAGCGAGACAGGAGATGGCTACACCTTC
TRBJ2-7 13 TRBV12-3/TRBV12-4 TRBD1 . CASRSTGVYEQYF TGTGCCAGCAGATCGACAGGGGTCTACGAGCAGTACTTC
TRBJ2-3 18 TRBV27 TRBD2 once CASSLWLAGGPRTDTQYF TGTGCCAGCAGTTTATGGCTAGCGGGAGGGCCCCGCACAGATACGCAGTATTTT
TRBJ2-3 17 TRBV9 . . CASSPRGGFLGTDTQYF TGTGCCAGCAGCCCACGAGGTGGTTTCCTGGGCACAGATACGCAGTATTTT
TRBJ2-3 13 TRBV5-1 . . CASSSTAGDTQYF TGCGCCAGCAGCTCTACAGCCGGAGATACGCAGTATTTT
TRBJ2-1 15 TRBV24-1 TRBD2 . CATGGTSGRLDEQFF TGTGCCACCGGAGGAACTAGCGGGAGGTTGGATGAGCAGTTCTTC
TRBJ1-5 15 TRBV6-5 . . CASSYGGDSNQPQHF TGTGCCAGCAGTTACGGAGGGGATAGCAATCAGCCCCAGCATTTT
TRBJ1-5 14 TRBV9 . . CASSPRQSNQPQHF TGTGCCAGCAGCCCAAGACAGTCAAATCAGCCCCAGCATTTT
TRBJ2-3 17 TRBV28 . . CASSYRGGEADRDTQYF TGTGCCAGCAGTTATAGGGGCGGGGAAGCGGACCGAGATACGCAGTATTTT
TRBJ2-3 15 TRBV28 . . CASSFQGPLANTQYF TGTGCCAGCAGTTTCCAGGGCCCCCTCGCGAATACGCAGTATTTT
TRBJ2-7 13 TRBV30 TRBD2 . CAWRIPLGREQYF TGTGCCTGGAGGATACCCCTCGGGAGGGAGCAGTACTTC
TRBJ1-2 13 TRBV27 TRBD1 . CASSRTGFYGYTF TGTGCCAGCAGTCGGACAGGGTTCTATGGCTACACCTTC